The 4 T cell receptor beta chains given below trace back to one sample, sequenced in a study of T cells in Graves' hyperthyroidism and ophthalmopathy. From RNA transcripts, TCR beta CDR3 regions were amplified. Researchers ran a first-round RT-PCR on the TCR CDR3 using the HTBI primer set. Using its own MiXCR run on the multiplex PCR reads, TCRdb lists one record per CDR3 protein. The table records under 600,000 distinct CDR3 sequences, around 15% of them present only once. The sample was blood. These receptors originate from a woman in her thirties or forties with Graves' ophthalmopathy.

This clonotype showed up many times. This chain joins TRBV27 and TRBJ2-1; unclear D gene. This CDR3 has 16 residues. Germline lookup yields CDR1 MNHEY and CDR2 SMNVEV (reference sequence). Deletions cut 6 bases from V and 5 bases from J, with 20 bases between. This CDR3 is CASSPGRRWRDNEQFF. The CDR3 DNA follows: TGTGCCAGCAGCCCTGGTCGGCGTTGGAGAGACAATGAGCAGTTCTTC.

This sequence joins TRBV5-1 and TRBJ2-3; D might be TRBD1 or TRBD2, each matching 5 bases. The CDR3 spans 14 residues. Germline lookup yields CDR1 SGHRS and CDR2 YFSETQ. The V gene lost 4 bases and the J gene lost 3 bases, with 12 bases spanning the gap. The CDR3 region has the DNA TGCGCCAGCAGCACCTCGGGGCAAACAGATACGCAGTATTTT. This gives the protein CASSTSGQTDTQYF.

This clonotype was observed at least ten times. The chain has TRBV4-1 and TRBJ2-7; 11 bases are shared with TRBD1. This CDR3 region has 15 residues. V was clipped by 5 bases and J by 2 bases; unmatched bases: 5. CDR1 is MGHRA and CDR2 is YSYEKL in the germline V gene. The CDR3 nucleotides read TGCGCCAGCAGCAAAGGGGACAGGGGGGCCTACGAGCAGTACTTC. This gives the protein CASSKGDRGAYEQYF.

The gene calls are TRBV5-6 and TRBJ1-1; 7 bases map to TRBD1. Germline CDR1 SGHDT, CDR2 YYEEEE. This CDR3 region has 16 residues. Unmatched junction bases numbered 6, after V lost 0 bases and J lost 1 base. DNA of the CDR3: TGTGCCAGCAGCTTGGAGCTACAGGGGCGGAACACTGAAGCTTTCTTT. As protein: CASSLELQGRNTEAFF.